This record concerns one T cell receptor beta chain sequence. Its recognized antigen is unknown. Per-base quality was not reported, and no clone a single base away is much larger than it. The entry originates in a study of beta chain features in type 1 diabetes (dated by TCRdb to 2017 to 2018). Regarding the research as a whole: No differences in mean age, gender distribution, total cell number or subset yield were found between patients and healthy donors. Across all samples, around 99 million sorted cells were examined, and cell number per subset correlated strongly with RNA yield. The study compared the TCRB repertoires of sorted circulating CD4+ T cell subsets in recently diagnosed type 1 diabetes patients with those in matched healthy donors. Naive and central memory subsets were obtained from all 30 or so donors, but regulatory and stem cell-like memory subsets were isolated from only 8 patients and roughly eight healthy donors. What the authors observed across the whole study: Type 1 diabetes patients showed a moderate but significant shortening of TCRB CDR3 length in all four CD4+ subsets. Shorter templates might be favored by PCR, yet because patient and control samples were amplified and corrected together, any such skew would affect both groups equally. Because cDNA was sequenced instead of genomic DNA, highly expressing activated cells could be over-represented, though the groups showed no difference in activation or CD3 levels. Patients with type 1 diabetes made fewer insertions and deleted more nucleotides at VDJ recombination sites, implying thymic rearrangement abnormalities. Naive, central memory and regulatory TCRB repertoires appeared to be more alike among patients than among healthy donors. Only small numbers of individuals were included in the HLA sub-analyses, which left unresolved whether HLA type had any influence on TCRB rearrangement.

The CDR3 spans 13 residues, from the cysteine through the phenylalanine. Kept here is only the CDR3 DNA, which spans 39 bases and is read in frame from base 1. CDR1 is given as LNHDA and CDR2 as SQIVND, both from the germline V gene (reference sequence). V is shortened by 6 bases, J by 1 base, and the region joining them spans 9 bases. Each donor gave one peripheral blood draw, averaging roughly 120 mL, which was collected into heparinised tubes. A BD FACSAria II and a panel including CD45RO, CCR7, CD25, CD127, CD95 and CD27 were used to sort naive, central memory, regulatory and stem cell-like memory CD4+ T cells. All sorted populations exceeded 95% purity. PBMCs were isolated immediately by Lymphoprep density gradient centrifugation and stained directly without culture. To minimize batch effects, samples were stained and sorted in pairs, one healthy donor with one patient per experiment. The entire amount of isolated RNA was reverse transcribed using the High Capacity cDNA Reverse Transcription Kit, so the sequenced TCRB transcripts were expressed ones. Deep immunoSEQ sequencing was performed on naive, central memory and regulatory T cell samples, with an average of around 3.5 million total reads per sample. Sorted cells were lysed in RLT buffer, and RNA was extracted using DNase-treated RNeasy Micro or Mini kits according to cell number. Each cell subset was processed separately to prevent cross-contamination, with patient and healthy donor samples processed together. The immunoSEQ multiplex PCR was used to amplify TCRB sequences from cDNA, generating 87-bp fragments that spanned the CDR3 region. Amplicons were sequenced on the Illumina HiSeq platform. From the authors' description of their analysis: PCR bias was computationally corrected using synthetic template baselines, reads within Hamming distance 2 were collapsed, and singletons that could not be merged were discarded. Reads were aligned against IMGT so that V, D and J genes, CDR3 length and insertions or deletions at six rearrangement sites could be assigned. Within each subset, clonotype counts were normalized to the number of sorted cells before true diversity and Gini coefficients were calculated with the tcR R package. The overlap coefficient, calculated on TCRB nucleotide sequences, was used to measure repertoire sharing. What TCRdb holds here is the immuneACCESS table cut down to in-frame rearrangements. Part of the clones is not present; checked against another copy, under half of the missing clones reflect an unresolved V gene, and the others are unexplained. V and J calls and clone size are copied from that table; D and trimming were computed from the DNA. In this sample the table shows 130,000 to 150,000 clones, about 13% of which occur a single time. Under 1.5% of the sample is taken by the ten largest.

The source is a man aged 18-30 years with type 1 diabetes. The sequenced material came from central memory CD4+ T cells from blood. The rearranged chain carries TRBV19 and TRBJ1-1; perhaps TRBD1 is the D gene, with 5 bases matching. The DNA is TGTGCCAGTAGCAGGGCCGGGAACACTGAAGCTTTCTTT. This translates into CASSRAGNTEAFF.